This TCR beta chain was obtained from a study of Graves' ophthalmopathy and Graves' hyperthyroidism. This clonotype has a count of ten or more. A read error may explain this, as a much larger clone is one base away. This CDR3 is 17 amino acids long. Germline CDR1 is MNHNS and CDR2 is SASEGT. V gave up 1 base and J gave up 4 bases; unmatched junction bases: 12. Amplified TCR beta CDR3 regions were obtained using RNA transcripts as template. First-round RT-PCR relied on HTBI primers, and a second-round multiplex PCR came next. TCRdb itself ran the multiplex PCR reads through MiXCR, one entry per CDR3 protein. The data show about 500,000 distinct CDR3 sequences, approximately 14% seen once.

Material: blood. The receptor's source is a woman in her twenties or thirties with Graves' ophthalmopathy. The chain combines TRBV6-1 with TRBJ1-1, with 7 positions matching TRBD1. This CDR3 is CASSEGGGDRVSTEAFF. CDR3 coding DNA: TGTGCCAGCAGTGAAGGGGGAGGTGACAGGGTGAGCACTGAAGCTTTCTTT.